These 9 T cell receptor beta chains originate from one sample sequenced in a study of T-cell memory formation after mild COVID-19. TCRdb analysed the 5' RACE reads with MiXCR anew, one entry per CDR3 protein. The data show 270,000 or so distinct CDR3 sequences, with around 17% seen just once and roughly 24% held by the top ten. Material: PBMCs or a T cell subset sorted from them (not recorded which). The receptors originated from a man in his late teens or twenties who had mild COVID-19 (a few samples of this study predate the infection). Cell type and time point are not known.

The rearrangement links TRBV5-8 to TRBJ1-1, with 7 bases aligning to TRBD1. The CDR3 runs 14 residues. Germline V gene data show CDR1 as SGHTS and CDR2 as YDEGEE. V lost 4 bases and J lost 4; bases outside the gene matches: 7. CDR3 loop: CASSQPGQFTEAFF. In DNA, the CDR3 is TGTGCCAGCAGCCAACCGGGACAGTTCACTGAAGCTTTCTTT.

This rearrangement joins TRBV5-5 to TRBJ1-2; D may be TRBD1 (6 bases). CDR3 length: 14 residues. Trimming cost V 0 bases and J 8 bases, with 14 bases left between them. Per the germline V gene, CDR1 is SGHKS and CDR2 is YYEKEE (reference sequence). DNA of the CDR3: TGTGCCAGCAGCTTGGGGACAGTCCCTAAAGGCTACACCTTC. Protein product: CASSLGTVPKGYTF.

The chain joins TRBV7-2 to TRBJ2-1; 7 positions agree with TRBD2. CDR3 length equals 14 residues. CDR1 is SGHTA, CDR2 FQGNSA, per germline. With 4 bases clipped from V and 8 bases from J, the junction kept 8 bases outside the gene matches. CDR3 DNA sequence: TGTGCCAGCAGCTCGGGGCGGGGGTTCCATGAGCAGTTCTTC. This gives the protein CASSSGRGFHEQFF.

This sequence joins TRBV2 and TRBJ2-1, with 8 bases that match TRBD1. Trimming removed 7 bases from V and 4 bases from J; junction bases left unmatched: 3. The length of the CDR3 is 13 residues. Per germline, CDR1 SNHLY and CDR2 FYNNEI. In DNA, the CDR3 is TGTGCCAGCATGACAGGGGAATACAATGAGCAGTTCTTC. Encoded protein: CASMTGEYNEQFF.

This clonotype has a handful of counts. In DNA, the CDR3 is TGTGCCAGCAGCGGGAGGGTCCAAGCAGATACGCAGTATTTT. Its translation: CASSGRVQADTQYF. V usage is TRBV6-6 and J usage is TRBJ2-3; TRBD2 aligns across 8 bases. Germline trimming cut 6 bases from V and 4 bases from J; bases unmatched to any gene: 6. The CDR3 has 14 amino acids. Germline CDR1 MNHNY, CDR2 SVGAGI (reference sequence).

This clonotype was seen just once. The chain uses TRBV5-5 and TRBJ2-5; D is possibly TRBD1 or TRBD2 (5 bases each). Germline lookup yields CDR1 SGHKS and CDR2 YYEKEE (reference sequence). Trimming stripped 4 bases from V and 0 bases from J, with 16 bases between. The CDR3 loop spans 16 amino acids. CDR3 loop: CASSGFYPGHQETQYF. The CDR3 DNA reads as TGTGCCAGCAGCGGGTTCTATCCGGGACACCAAGAGACCCAGTACTTC.

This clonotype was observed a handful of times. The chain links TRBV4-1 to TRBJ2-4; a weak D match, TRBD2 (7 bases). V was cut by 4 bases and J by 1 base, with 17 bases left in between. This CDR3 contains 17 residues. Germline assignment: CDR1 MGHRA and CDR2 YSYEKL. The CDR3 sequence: CASSRVGGAPAKNIQYF. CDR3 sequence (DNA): TGCGCCAGCAGCCGGGTGGGGGGGGCGCCGGCCAAAAACATTCAGTACTTC.

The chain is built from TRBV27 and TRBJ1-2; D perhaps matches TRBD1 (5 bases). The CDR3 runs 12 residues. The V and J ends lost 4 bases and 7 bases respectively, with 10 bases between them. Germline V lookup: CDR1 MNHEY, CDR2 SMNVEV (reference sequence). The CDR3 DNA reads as TGTGCCAGCAGTTCAGGGATCTCTGGCTACACCTTC. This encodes CASSSGISGYTF.

CDR3 region: CASSLAVFGNTIYF. The CDR3 coding sequence is TGTGCCAGCAGCTTAGCCGTCTTTGGAAACACCATATATTTT. V and J are TRBV7-8 and TRBJ1-3, with D unclear. The CDR3 is 14 residues long. Germline V gene lookup returns CDR1 SGHVS and CDR2 FQNEAQ. Trimming removed 0 bases from V and 3 bases from J, with 6 bases in between. The whole variable domain, filled in from reference TRBV7-8 and TRBJ1-3, reads GAGVSQSPRYKVAKRGQDVALRCDPISGHVSLFWYQQALGQGPEFLTYFQNEAQLDKSGLPSDRFFAERPEGSVSTLKIQRTQQEDSAVYLCASSLAVFGNTIYFGEGSWLTVV.